This TCR beta chain is from a study of cytomegalovirus exposure and HLA in healthy donors. Method: immunoSEQ multiplex PCR; TCRdb's copy keeps in-frame clones and lacks some. The sample has about 260,000 clones, less than 95% seen once. The V gene's germline CDR1 is KGHSH and CDR2 LQKENI. Trimming took 6 bases from V and 4 from J, leaving 12 bases between them. This CDR3 is built from 14 residues. To note about this clone: Its specificity is unknown.

Findings of the study overall: Most TCR sequences were rare, but some public TCRs occurred in many donors. CMV antigen specificity of a few CMV-associated chains was confirmed in vitro.

The chain carries TRBV18 and TRBJ2-2, with D perhaps given as TRBD1 or TRBD2 (5 bases each). The sample taken for sequencing was PBMCs. This TCR came from a woman in her twenties or thirties in good health and CMV-seronegative. CDR3 sequence reads: CASSPRGVTGELFF. The DNA for the CDR3 is TGTGCCAGCTCCCCTAGAGGGGTCACCGGGGAGCTGTTTTTT.